The 18 T cell receptor beta chains below all came from one sample that was sequenced in a study of human T cells and chemical hapten exposure (dated by TCRdb to about 2021). The time point label of this sample denotes: patch test 1, 2 weeks after DPC sensitization. The intended sense of this specimen's treatment or condition label: therapeutic diphenylcyclopropenone sensitization with weekly scalp DPC. Total RNA was isolated from unfractionated whole blood collected in Tempus Blood RNA tubes. The library was generated by RACE. TCRdb records NextSeq 500 as the sequencer. The raw public data were reprocessed by TCRdb itself: fastp quality trimming at Q25, MiXCR clonotype calling, in-frame beta chains only. Entries are consolidated by CDR3 protein sequence, retaining the most common genes and DNA. Here the sample has roughly 34,000 distinct CDR3 sequences; around 6.4% occur a single time. The ten largest clonotypes hold roughly 9% of the sample.

The sample was whole blood, taken in connection with sensitization to the hapten diphenylcyclopropenone (DPC). These receptors all come from a woman aged 25 to 39 with alopecia areata. Some clones in this sample may be carry-over from other donors' samples.

This chain connects TRBV20-1 to TRBJ1-1; D ambiguous. Trimming removed 3 bases at V and 0 bases at J, with 14 bases between. The CDR3 extends over 15 amino acids. CDR1 and CDR2 from the germline V gene are DFQATT and SNEGSKA (reference sequence). CDR3 coding DNA: TGCAGTGCTAGTTCGGCCCTCGAGATGAACACTGAAGCTTTCTTT. Residues: CSASSALEMNTEAFF.

This clonotype was found many times. J is TRBJ2-3 and V is TRBV2; the D is unclear. V lost 1 base to trimming and J lost 2 bases, with 7 bases between them. This CDR3 comprises 14 residues. Germline assignment: CDR1 SNHLY and CDR2 FYNNEI. The CDR3 reads CASSEGPHTDTQYF. The CDR3 bases are TGTGCCAGCAGTGAAGGGCCCCACACAGATACGCAGTATTTT.

This clonotype occurred a few times. The chain combines TRBV12-3 or TRBV12-4 with TRBJ1-5; possibly TRBD1 for D (5 bases). V was cut by 6 bases and J by 9 bases, with 15 bases left in between. This CDR3 region has 13 residues. Here the CDR3 reads CASSGTAARPQHF. CDR3 bases: TGTGCCAGCAGCGGGACTGCTGCACGGCCCCAGCATTTT.

The chain carries TRBV12-3 or TRBV12-4 and TRBJ2-5; no definite D call. This CDR3 comprises 16 residues. V was trimmed by 3 bases and J by 5 bases, leaving 19 bases between them. The CDR3 region has the DNA TGTGCCAGCAGTTTTGGTTACGGGCTGGCCGGGGAGACCCAGTACTTC. It specifies CASSFGYGLAGETQYF.

This clonotype showed up many times. The J gene is TRBJ2-1, the V gene TRBV27, with TRBD2 matching 8 bases. From germline, CDR1 is MNHEY and CDR2 SMNVEV (reference sequence). V lost 6 bases, J lost 7 bases, and 5 bases stayed unmatched. The CDR3 is made up of 13 amino acids. The CDR3 DNA is TGTGCCAGCAGCCGAGCGGGGGAGAATGAGCAGTTCTTC. Protein sequence: CASSRAGENEQFF.

This clonotype has only a few counts. The V gene is TRBV7-2, the J gene TRBJ2-7, with 7 bases that match TRBD1. The CDR3 has 13 amino acids. Germline V gives CDR1 SGHTA, CDR2 FQGNSA. Trimming cost V 1 base and J 5 bases; bases outside gene matches: 2. The CDR3 nucleotides are TGTGCCAGCAGCTTAGGACAGGGCCACGAGCAGTACTTC. It yields the protein CASSLGQGHEQYF. The whole variable domain, filled in from reference TRBV7-2 and TRBJ2-7, reads GAGVSQSPSNKVTEKGKDVELRCDPISGHTALYWYRQSLGQGLEFLIYFQGNSAPDKSGLPSDRFSAERTGGSVSTLTIQRTQQEDSAVYLCASSLGQGHEQYFGPGTRLTVT.

This sequence joins TRBV7-9 and TRBJ2-7; either TRBD1 or TRBD2 may fit D (5 bases each). The length of the CDR3 is 13 residues. Germline V gene sequence: CDR1 SEHNR, CDR2 FQNEAQ (reference sequence). The germline V and J ends were trimmed by 3 bases and 1 base, with 7 bases remaining between them. The DNA for the CDR3 is TGTGCCAGCAGCTTTGGGGGTTCCTACGAGCAGTACTTC. It specifies CASSFGGSYEQYF.

This clonotype was recorded many times. The chain's CDR3 is CASRRPETGGEAYEQYF. The CDR3 DNA reads as TGTGCCAGCAGACGGCCCGAGACAGGGGGCGAAGCCTACGAGCAGTACTTC. This sequence joins TRBV25-1 and TRBJ2-7; the match to TRBD1 covers 10 bases. Germline V gene data show CDR1 as MGHDK and CDR2 as SYGVNS. Trimming at V came to 6 bases and at J to 2 bases, leaving 13 bases not matched to a gene. There are 17 residues in the CDR3.

The chain links TRBV20-1 to TRBJ2-5; possible D gene TRBD2, 6 bases. This CDR3 has 13 residues. Germline V CDR1 and CDR2: DFQATT, SNEGSKA (reference sequence). V shed 6 bases and J shed 4 bases, with 15 bases lying between them. The CDR3 bases are TGCAGTGCCCGTGGGGGGACTGTAGAGACCCAGTACTTC. Protein sequence: CSARGGTVETQYF.

This clonotype was counted only a few times. This chain links TRBV29-1 with TRBJ2-4; D is perhaps TRBD1 (5 bases). Between the trimmed V and J ends, which lost 5 bases and 7 bases, there was a span of 21 bases. The CDR3 covers 15 residues. Per the germline V gene, CDR1 is SQVTM and CDR2 is ANQGSEA. CDR3 loop: CSVIRQGGGVNIQYF. CDR3 nucleotide sequence: TGCAGCGTTATTCGCCAGGGTGGCGGAGTGAACATTCAGTACTTC.

This sequence joins TRBV6-2 or TRBV6-3 and TRBJ2-3, with 8 bases lining up with TRBD2. The J segment lost 4 bases and the V segment lost 6 bases, leaving 12 bases of the junction unmatched. The CDR3 consists of 16 residues. CDR1 and CDR2 (germline): MNHEY, SVGEGT. CDR3 DNA: TGTGCCAGCAGATTCCGGACTAGCTCGGGGGCAGATACGCAGTATTTT. It yields the protein CASRFRTSSGADTQYF.

The chain couples TRBV28 to TRBJ1-5; D gene unclear. Germline CDR1 MDHEN, CDR2 SYDVKM. The CDR3 is 14 amino acids. V shed 10 bases and J shed 3 bases, with 16 bases lying between them. CDR3 protein: CATGLRADNQPQHF. The CDR3, as DNA: TGTGCCACCGGTCTGAGGGCAGACAATCAGCCCCAGCATTTT. Drawing the rest from reference TRBV28 and TRBJ1-5, the complete variable domain is DVKVTQSSRYLVKRTGEKVFLECVQDMDHENMFWYRQDPGLGLRLIYFSYDVKMKEKGDIPEGYSVSREKKERFSLILESASTNQTSMYLCATGLRADNQPQHFGDGTRLSIL.

This clonotype has at least ten counts. V gene TRBV5-6 combines with J gene TRBJ1-2; D is possibly TRBD1 (5 bases). Germline-derived CDR1 and CDR2 are SGHDT and YYEEEE. The ends were cut back, 0 bases at V and 3 bases at J, with 9 bases in the middle. There are 14 residues in the CDR3. The CDR3, as DNA: TGTGCCAGCAGCTTGGAAGGGGTGCACTATGGCTACACCTTC. Translation gives CASSLEGVHYGYTF.

This clonotype occurred a few times. The chain combines TRBV28 with TRBJ1-2; D is unresolved. CDR1 is MDHEN, CDR2 SYDVKM, per germline. The V and J ends lost 6 bases and 4 bases respectively, with 15 bases between them. The CDR3 sequence is 14 residues long. The CDR3 coding sequence is TGTGCCAGCAGGGAAACAAACCTTGGCTATGGCTACACCTTC. This gives the protein CASRETNLGYGYTF.

The rearrangement joins TRBV6-5 to TRBJ2-1, with 7 bases fitting TRBD2. Unmatched junction bases numbered 7, after V lost 0 bases and J lost 5 bases. Germline values: CDR1 MNHEY, CDR2 SVGAGI. This CDR3 is 16 amino acids long. CDR3 in amino acids: CASSYSLVGGDNEQFF. The CDR3 bases are TGTGCCAGCAGTTACTCGTTAGTGGGGGGGGACAATGAGCAGTTCTTC.

This clonotype was detected a few times. The chain employs TRBV28 and TRBJ2-5; 7 positions agree with TRBD2. The CDR3 loop spans 12 amino acids. Germline V CDR1 and CDR2: MDHEN, SYDVKM. With V trimmed by 6 bases and J by 5 bases, 3 bases remained unmatched. DNA for the CDR3: TGTGCCAGCAGCCGGGGGGAGGAGACCCAGTACTTC. Encoded protein: CASSRGEETQYF.

The chain employs TRBV27 and TRBJ1-3; no reliable D call. Germline V lookup: CDR1 MNHEY, CDR2 SMNVEV (reference sequence). The CDR3 spans 11 residues. The germline V and J ends were trimmed by 6 bases and 7 bases, with 7 bases remaining between them. CDR3 nucleotide sequence: TGTGCCAGCAGGCGAGGGAACACCATATATTTT. Amino acid sequence: CASRRGNTIYF.

V usage is TRBV29-1 and J usage is TRBJ2-5; possibly TRBD2 for D (5 bases). The CDR3 totals 16 residues. V lost 2 bases to trimming and J lost 2 bases, with 18 bases between them. Germline values: CDR1 SQVTM, CDR2 ANQGSEA. The CDR3 DNA follows: TGCAGCGTTGAATTTTTTCGGGGAGAGAGGCAAGAGACCCAGTACTTC. Protein: CSVEFFRGERQETQYF. Looking up the rest from reference TRBV29-1 and TRBJ2-5 gives the full variable domain: SAVISQKPSRDICQRGTSLTIQCQVDSQVTMMFWYRQQPGQSLTLIATANQGSEATYESGFVIDKFPISRPNLTFSTLTVSNMSPEDSSIYLCSVEFFRGERQETQYFGPGTRLLVL.